These 18 T cell receptor beta chains share one sample of origin, sequenced in a study of shared clonotypes between healthy human individuals. Sequencing was performed with immunoSEQ multiplex PCR; in TCRdb, only in-frame clones are kept and a portion is missing. This sample has roughly 2 million clones, with approximately 95% found just once. Sequencing was carried out using naive CD4+ T cells sorted from blood. Subset given: CD45RA+ positively selected. These receptors were collected from a man between 18 and 35 years old in good health.

The chain carries TRBV6-5 and TRBJ2-2; 9 nucleotides match TRBD1. The CDR3 is 14 residues long. V shed 6 bases, J shed 6 bases, and the junction held 5 bases outside the gene matches. From germline, CDR1 is MNHEY and CDR2 SVGAGI. CDR3 DNA: TGTGCCAGCAGGCGGACAGGGGCGCCCGGGGAGCTGTTTTTT. Protein: CASRRTGAPGELFF.

The rearrangement links TRBV11-2 to TRBJ1-3; D is undetermined. There are 16 residues in the CDR3. The germline gives CDR1 SGHAT, CDR2 FQNNGV. Trimming took 0 bases from V and 0 from J, leaving 9 bases between them. CDR3 DNA sequence: TGTGCCAGCAGCTTAGAAATTGGTCCCTCTGGAAACACCATATATTTT. It is translated as CASSLEIGPSGNTIYF.

V is TRBV11-2 and J is TRBJ2-2, with TRBD1 identical over 8 bases. Germline assignment: CDR1 SGHAT and CDR2 FQNNGV. The V and J ends lost 7 bases and 5 bases, in that order; junction bases with no gene match: 0. The CDR3 consists of 12 residues. Here the CDR3 reads CASNRGTGELFF. The DNA for the CDR3 is TGTGCCAGCAACAGGGGGACCGGGGAGCTGTTTTTT.

With respect to this clone: Other DNA variants within this sample encode the same CDR3. This chain joins TRBV7-9 and TRBJ1-4; a weak D match, TRBD1 (5 bases). The CDR3 consists of 14 residues. Trimming removed 5 bases from V and 5 bases from J, with 12 bases in between. CDR1 is SEHNR and CDR2 is FQNEAQ in the germline V gene (reference sequence). CDR3 DNA sequence: TGTGCCAGCAGCCTCGGACAAGCGAATGAAAAACTGTTTTTT. Translated, it gives CASSLGQANEKLFF.

This chain links TRBV10-3 with TRBJ2-1; 10 nucleotides agree with TRBD2. The CDR3 has 14 residues. Germline V gives CDR1 ENHRY, CDR2 SYGVKD. V lost 2 bases and J lost 6; bases outside the gene matches: 1. The CDR3 DNA reads as TGTGCCATCAGTGAGGGACTAGCGGTCAATGAGCAGTTCTTC. Translating gives CAISEGLAVNEQFF.

This sequence joins TRBV28 and TRBJ2-1; 10 bases are shared with TRBD2. The CDR3 runs 15 residues. Germline lookup yields CDR1 MDHEN and CDR2 SYDVKM. Unmatched junction bases numbered 7, after V lost 4 bases and J lost 7 bases. The CDR3 bases are TGTGCCAGCAGTTCGGCTAGCGGGAGATGGAATGAGCAGTTCTTC. Translation gives CASSSASGRWNEQFF.

The chain uses TRBV5-5 and TRBJ1-1; 7 bases agree with TRBD1. Losses at the gene ends were 5 bases for V and 1 base for J; bases not matched to a gene: 2. This CDR3 has 13 residues. Germline V gene sequence: CDR1 SGHKS, CDR2 YYEKEE (reference sequence). The CDR3 is CASSGQENTEAFF. DNA for the CDR3: TGTGCCAGCAGTGGACAGGAGAACACTGAAGCTTTCTTT.

The rearrangement links TRBV2 to TRBJ2-1, with 9 bases that match TRBD2. Looked up from germline, CDR1 is SNHLY and CDR2 is FYNNEI. CDR3 length: 15 residues. The ends lost 8 bases at V and 4 bases at J; junction bases unmatched: 9. Here the CDR3 DNA reads TGTGCCAGCCGGTGGACTAGCGTCGTGTACAATGAGCAGTTCTTC. Its translation: CASRWTSVVYNEQFF.

The V and J genes are TRBV11-2 and TRBJ1-5; D gene ambiguous. V was shortened by 0 bases and J by 0 bases, with 6 bases between the two germline ends. Germline CDR1 SGHAT, CDR2 FQNNGV. CDR3 size: 15 residues. For the CDR3, the DNA is TGTGCCAGCAGCTTAGAAGGAATTAGCAATCAGCCCCAGCATTTT. Its translation: CASSLEGISNQPQHF.

The J gene is TRBJ1-6, the V gene TRBV30; TRBD1 matches at 7 bases. V lost 4 bases to trimming and J lost 0 bases; unmatched junction nucleotides: 3. Germline V gene lookup returns CDR1 GTSNPN and CDR2 SVGIG (reference sequence). This CDR3 is 15 amino acids long. CDR3 sequence: CAWKGQSSYNSPLHF. The CDR3 bases are TGTGCCTGGAAGGGACAGAGCTCCTATAATTCACCCCTCCACTTT.

This clone came up once. The chain couples TRBV7-8 to TRBJ1-1, with D unresolved. The CDR3 loop spans 13 amino acids. Between the trimmed V and J ends, which lost 5 bases and 0 bases, there was a span of 7 bases. Germline V gives CDR1 SGHVS, CDR2 FQNEAQ. The CDR3 DNA is TGTGCCAGCAGCCGAATGGTGAACACTGAAGCTTTCTTT. This encodes CASSRMVNTEAFF.

The rearrangement links TRBV7-2 to TRBJ2-7; D is uncertain. In germline, CDR1 is SGHTA, CDR2 FQGNSA. Trimming stripped 5 bases from V and 2 bases from J, with 22 bases between. The CDR3 length is 17 residues. CDR3 in DNA: TGTGCCAGCAGCCGAGGCAGTAGCTTTATACCGGCCTACGAGCAGTACTTC. This translates into CASSRGSSFIPAYEQYF. The entire variable domain, with the rest obtained from reference TRBV7-2 and TRBJ2-7, is as follows: GAGVSQSPSNKVTEKGKDVELRCDPISGHTALYWYRQSLGQGLEFLIYFQGNSAPDKSGLPSDRFSAERTGGSVSTLTIQRTQQEDSAVYLCASSRGSSFIPAYEQYFGPGTRLTVT.

The chain employs TRBV19 and TRBJ1-2; 9 nucleotides align to TRBD1. CDR1 is LNHDA and CDR2 is SQIVND in the germline V gene (reference sequence). Trimming removed 7 bases from V and 6 bases from J; junction bases left unmatched: 9. The CDR3 runs 14 residues. Here the CDR3 DNA reads TGTGCCAGTACCGAAGGAGGGACAGGGAATGGCTACACCTTC. It yields the protein CASTEGGTGNGYTF.

This chain joins TRBV19 and TRBJ1-2; perhaps TRBD1 as D (5 bases). The CDR3 loop spans 14 amino acids. The V gene's germline CDR1 is LNHDA and CDR2 SQIVND (reference sequence). Trimming pared 3 bases from V and 2 bases from J, leaving 10 bases between. CDR3 DNA: TGTGCCAGTAGTATTATCTCAGGGAACTATGGCTACACCTTC. Amino acids: CASSIISGNYGYTF.

The V call is TRBV6-1, the J call TRBJ2-5, with D uncertain. The ends were cut back, 7 bases at V and 2 bases at J, with 11 bases in the middle. There are 13 residues in the CDR3. CDR1 MNHNS and CDR2 SASEGT come from the germline V gene. Written as DNA, the CDR3 is TGTGCCAGCATCCCCACTTCTCAAGAGACCCAGTACTTC. This encodes CASIPTSQETQYF.

The rearrangement links TRBV30 to TRBJ2-3, with TRBD2 identical over 9 bases. The germline V gene has CDR1 GTSNPN and CDR2 SVGIG (reference sequence). The junction had 3 bases not matched to a gene; V was cut back by 3 bases and J by 2 bases. The CDR3 contains 14 residues. CDR3 sequence: CAWRGLANTDTQYF. DNA of the CDR3: TGTGCCTGGAGGGGACTAGCTAACACAGATACGCAGTATTTT. The complete variable domain, with remaining parts taken from reference TRBV30 and TRBJ2-3, reads SQTIHQWPATLVQPVGSPLSLECTVEGTSNPNLYWYRQAAGRGLQLLFYSVGIGQISSEVPQNLSASRPQDRQFILSSKKLLLSDSGFYLCAWRGLANTDTQYFGPGTRLTVL.

The rearrangement joins TRBV2 to TRBJ2-3; tentatively, D is TRBD2 (6 bases). The CDR3 consists of 14 residues. Germline V lookup: CDR1 SNHLY, CDR2 FYNNEI. V was shortened by 6 bases and J by 4 bases, with 14 bases between the two germline ends. The CDR3 DNA sequence: TGTGCCAGCAGGGGGGGACCTGTGGCAGATACGCAGTATTTT. This gives the protein CASRGGPVADTQYF.

This chain connects TRBV5-1 to TRBJ2-1, with 7 positions matching TRBD2. The CDR3 has 13 amino acids. The germline V gene has CDR1 SGHRS and CDR2 YFSETQ. V lost 5 bases, J lost 1 base, and 0 bases stayed unmatched. The CDR3 is CASRLASYNEQFF. CDR3 coding DNA: TGCGCCAGCAGACTAGCGTCCTACAATGAGCAGTTCTTC. Using reference TRBV5-1 and TRBJ2-1 for the parts outside the CDR3, the full variable domain is KAGVTQTPRYLIKTRGQQVTLSCSPISGHRSVSWYQQTPGQGLQFLFEYFSETQRNKGNFPGRFSGRQFSNSRSEMNVSTLELGDSALYLCASRLASYNEQFFGPGTRLTVL.